These T cell receptor beta chains were read from a single sample in a study of OX40 agonist ivuxolimab in advanced cancers. TCRdb keeps only in-frame clones here, not all; method: immunoSEQ multiplex PCR. The table lists almost 85,000 clones, roughly nine tenths of them singletons. Specimen: CD4+ or CD8+ T cells sorted from blood, collected in a trial of the OX40 agonist ivuxolimab. The source is an adult with an advanced solid tumor such as melanoma, head and neck, liver or kidney cancer. Both conserved end residues are part of each CDR3. D genes are given only for firm matches. Only some rows state a clone size, as once, few, many or a class for expanded clones.

j_gene: TRBJ1-3; abundance: -; d_gene: TRBD1; v_gene: TRBV11-2; CDR3nt: TGTGCCAGCAGCTTAGAACGCGGACAGGGTGGAAACACCATATATTTT; CDR3aa: CASSLERGQGGNTIYF
j_gene: TRBJ2-2; abundance: -; d_gene: -; v_gene: TRBV7-3; CDR3nt: TGTGCCAGCAGCTTATCTCCGAACACCGGGGAGCTGTTTTTT; CDR3aa: CASSLSPNTGELFF
j_gene: TRBJ2-2; abundance: -; d_gene: TRBD2; v_gene: TRBV5-1; CDR3nt: TGCGCCAGCAGCTTGGGGCTAGCGGGGGGCGTCACCGGGGAGCTGTTTTTT; CDR3aa: CASSLGLAGGVTGELFF
j_gene: TRBJ1-4; abundance: -; d_gene: -; v_gene: TRBV6-4; CDR3nt: TGTGCCGGCTATATTCTAGGGGATGAAAAACTGTTTTTT; CDR3aa: CAGYILGDEKLFF
j_gene: TRBJ2-2; abundance: -; d_gene: TRBD2; v_gene: TRBV27; CDR3nt: TGTGCCAGCGGGACATATAGCGGGAGGCGAAACACCGGGGAGCTGTTTTTT; CDR3aa: CASGTYSGRRNTGELFF
j_gene: TRBJ1-3; abundance: -; d_gene: -; v_gene: TRBV9; CDR3nt: TGTGCCAGCAGCGTAGTAGACAGCCGCTCTGGAAACACCATATATTTT; CDR3aa: CASSVVDSRSGNTIYF
j_gene: TRBJ1-2; abundance: -; d_gene: -; v_gene: TRBV2; CDR3nt: TGTGCCAGCAGTATCTCCTACAGGGACTATGGCTACACCTTC; CDR3aa: CASSISYRDYGYTF
j_gene: TRBJ2-2; abundance: -; d_gene: TRBD2; v_gene: TRBV7-8; CDR3nt: TGTGCCACCTCTAGCGGGAGAATAGGGTCGGCCGGGGAGCTGTTTTTT; CDR3aa: CATSSGRIGSAGELFF
j_gene: TRBJ2-1; abundance: -; d_gene: TRBD2; v_gene: TRBV10-3; CDR3nt: TGTGCCATCAGTGTACTAGCGGATAATGAGCAGTTCTTC; CDR3aa: CAISVLADNEQFF
j_gene: TRBJ2-7; abundance: -; d_gene: TRBD1; v_gene: TRBV30; CDR3nt: TGTGCCTGCGACAGGGGGGGCTACGAGCAGTACTTC; CDR3aa: CACDRGGYEQYF
j_gene: TRBJ1-2; abundance: -; d_gene: -; v_gene: TRBV28; CDR3nt: TGTGCCAGCACCCCTCGGGGTAGCGGCTACACCTTC; CDR3aa: CASTPRGSGYTF
j_gene: TRBJ2-3; abundance: -; d_gene: TRBD1; v_gene: TRBV2; CDR3nt: TGTGCCAGCATGCGGACAGGGGGAATTTCAGATACGCAGTATTTT; CDR3aa: CASMRTGGISDTQYF
j_gene: TRBJ2-3; abundance: -; d_gene: TRBD1; v_gene: TRBV7-9; CDR3nt: TGTGCCAGCAGCTCCCGGTGGGACAGGGGGCGCGGCACAGATACGCAGTATTTT; CDR3aa: CASSSRWDRGRGTDTQYF
j_gene: TRBJ2-6; abundance: -; d_gene: -; v_gene: TRBV13; CDR3nt: TGTGCCAGCAGCTTAGTGGGGCCCTTCTCTGGGGCCAACGTCCTGACTTTC; CDR3aa: CASSLVGPFSGANVLTF
j_gene: TRBJ1-4; abundance: -; d_gene: -; v_gene: TRBV20-1; CDR3nt: TGCAGTGCTAGACGGTCAGAAAAACTGTTTTTT; CDR3aa: CSARRSEKLFF
j_gene: TRBJ1-3; abundance: few; d_gene: -; v_gene: TRBV15; CDR3nt: TGTGCCACCAGCAGACGGGACCTTCAGGGGGGAAACACCATATATTTT; CDR3aa: CATSRRDLQGGNTIYF
j_gene: TRBJ2-1; abundance: once; d_gene: TRBD1; v_gene: TRBV5-1; CDR3nt: TGCGCCAGCAGCCTTAGCCGGGACAGGGGAGGAAATGAGCAGTTCTTC; CDR3aa: CASSLSRDRGGNEQFF
j_gene: TRBJ1-2; abundance: -; d_gene: TRBD1; v_gene: TRBV18; CDR3nt: TGTGCCAGCTCACCAGCAATGACTCAGGGGGCCAGAGGCTACACCTTC; CDR3aa: CASSPAMTQGARGYTF
j_gene: TRBJ2-5; abundance: -; d_gene: TRBD1; v_gene: TRBV10-2; CDR3nt: TGCGCCAGCGGGACAGCCGAGACCCAGTACTTC; CDR3aa: CASGTAETQYF
j_gene: TRBJ2-3; abundance: -; d_gene: TRBD1; v_gene: TRBV4-1; CDR3nt: TGCGCCAGCAGCCAAGGGGGACAGCCAGATACGCAGTATTTT; CDR3aa: CASSQGGQPDTQYF
j_gene: TRBJ2-1; abundance: once; d_gene: TRBD1; v_gene: TRBV19; CDR3nt: TGTGCCAGCCGGGGACAGGCCTACAATGAGCAGTTCTTC; CDR3aa: CASRGQAYNEQFF
j_gene: TRBJ2-7; abundance: -; d_gene: -; v_gene: TRBV6-1; CDR3nt: TGTGCCAGCAGCAACCAGGGGTCGGGCGAGCAGTACTTC; CDR3aa: CASSNQGSGEQYF
j_gene: TRBJ2-3; abundance: -; d_gene: -; v_gene: TRBV11-1; CDR3nt: TGTGCCAGCAGCTTAGCGAACACAGATACGCAGTATTTT; CDR3aa: CASSLANTDTQYF
j_gene: TRBJ1-2; abundance: -; d_gene: -; v_gene: TRBV5-1; CDR3nt: TGCGCCAGCAGTTCACCCTCGACTAACTATGGCTACACCTTC; CDR3aa: CASSSPSTNYGYTF
j_gene: TRBJ1-6; abundance: few; d_gene: TRBD1; v_gene: TRBV4-1; CDR3nt: TGCGCCAGCAGCCTACTACGGGGACAGGGTAATTCACCCCTCCACTTT; CDR3aa: CASSLLRGQGNSPLHF
j_gene: TRBJ2-3; abundance: once; d_gene: -; v_gene: TRBV11-2; CDR3nt: TGTGCCAGCAGCTTCGGGACATCCACAGATACGCAGTATTTT; CDR3aa: CASSFGTSTDTQYF
j_gene: TRBJ2-5; abundance: few; d_gene: TRBD2; v_gene: TRBV18; CDR3nt: TGTGCCAGCTCACCTGGACTAGTGCAGCAGACCCAGTACTTC; CDR3aa: CASSPGLVQQTQYF
j_gene: TRBJ2-3; abundance: -; d_gene: -; v_gene: TRBV5-1; CDR3nt: TGCGCCAGCAGCTCCCTGCCCACAGATACGCAGTATTTT; CDR3aa: CASSSLPTDTQYF
j_gene: TRBJ2-7; abundance: -; d_gene: -; v_gene: TRBV9; CDR3nt: TGTGCCAGCAGCGATAGCCCCACAGGGCAGCCCTACGAGCAGTACTTC; CDR3aa: CASSDSPTGQPYEQYF
j_gene: TRBJ1-5; abundance: once; d_gene: -; v_gene: TRBV29-1; CDR3nt: TGCAGCGTTGAGCGGGGAGGGGTCCAGCATTTT; CDR3aa: CSVERGGVQHF
j_gene: TRBJ2-1; abundance: -; d_gene: TRBD2; v_gene: TRBV6-1; CDR3nt: TGTGCCAGCAGTGTCGGACTAGCAACGTCCTACAATGAGCAGTTCTTC; CDR3aa: CASSVGLATSYNEQFF
j_gene: TRBJ2-3; abundance: -; d_gene: TRBD1; v_gene: TRBV5-1; CDR3nt: TGCGCCAGCAGATCAGGGACAGCCAGCACAGATACGCAGTATTTT; CDR3aa: CASRSGTASTDTQYF
j_gene: TRBJ1-5; abundance: -; d_gene: -; v_gene: TRBV7-9; CDR3nt: TGTGCCAGCAGCTTAGTTGTAGCGGGGAGCAATCAGCCCCAGCATTTT; CDR3aa: CASSLVVAGSNQPQHF
j_gene: TRBJ1-2; abundance: -; d_gene: -; v_gene: TRBV6-5; CDR3nt: TGTGCCAGCAGTTCTCGGTCGCGATACTATGGCTACACCTTC; CDR3aa: CASSSRSRYYGYTF
j_gene: TRBJ1-1; abundance: once; d_gene: -; v_gene: TRBV6-1; CDR3nt: TGTGCCAGCAACCGGGACCGAGCTGCCACTGAAGCTTTCTTT; CDR3aa: CASNRDRAATEAFF
j_gene: TRBJ1-1; abundance: -; d_gene: TRBD1; v_gene: TRBV19; CDR3nt: TGTGCCAGTAGTACCTTCGACAGGGTCACTGAAGCTTTCTTT; CDR3aa: CASSTFDRVTEAFF
j_gene: TRBJ1-1; abundance: few; d_gene: -; v_gene: TRBV18; CDR3nt: TGTGCCAGCTCAATAGACAGGCTCACTGAAGCTTTCTTT; CDR3aa: CASSIDRLTEAFF
j_gene: TRBJ1-2; abundance: once; d_gene: TRBD1; v_gene: TRBV28; CDR3nt: TGTGCCAGCAGTCGAGGACAGGGGACCTCATATGGCTACACCTTC; CDR3aa: CASSRGQGTSYGYTF
j_gene: TRBJ2-7; abundance: -; d_gene: -; v_gene: TRBV6-5; CDR3nt: TGTGCCAGCAGGTACCAGACGGACTTCGGCGAGCAGTACTTC; CDR3aa: CASRYQTDFGEQYF
j_gene: TRBJ2-2; abundance: -; d_gene: TRBD1; v_gene: TRBV5-4; CDR3nt: TGTGCCAGCAGCTCCTCCAGGGACAGGGGTGTCACCGGGGAGCTGTTTTTT; CDR3aa: CASSSSRDRGVTGELFF
j_gene: TRBJ1-3; abundance: -; d_gene: -; v_gene: TRBV20-1; CDR3nt: TGCAGTGCTCAAAAAAACACCATATATTTT; CDR3aa: CSAQKNTIYF
j_gene: TRBJ1-5; abundance: -; d_gene: -; v_gene: TRBV19; CDR3nt: TGTGCCAGTAGGGAGGGACAAATTAGCAATCAGCCCCAGCATTTT; CDR3aa: CASREGQISNQPQHF
j_gene: TRBJ2-7; abundance: -; d_gene: -; v_gene: TRBV7-2; CDR3nt: TGTGCCAGCAGCTTAGTGAGGGGATCCTACTACGAGCAGTACTTC; CDR3aa: CASSLVRGSYYEQYF
j_gene: TRBJ1-5; abundance: -; d_gene: -; v_gene: TRBV5-6; CDR3nt: TGTGCCAGCAGCTTACAGGGATCTCAGCCCCAGCATTTT; CDR3aa: CASSLQGSQPQHF
j_gene: TRBJ1-2; abundance: -; d_gene: -; v_gene: TRBV5-1; CDR3nt: TGCGCCAGCAGCCGGTCGACGGACAGCTTCTATGGCTACACCTTC; CDR3aa: CASSRSTDSFYGYTF